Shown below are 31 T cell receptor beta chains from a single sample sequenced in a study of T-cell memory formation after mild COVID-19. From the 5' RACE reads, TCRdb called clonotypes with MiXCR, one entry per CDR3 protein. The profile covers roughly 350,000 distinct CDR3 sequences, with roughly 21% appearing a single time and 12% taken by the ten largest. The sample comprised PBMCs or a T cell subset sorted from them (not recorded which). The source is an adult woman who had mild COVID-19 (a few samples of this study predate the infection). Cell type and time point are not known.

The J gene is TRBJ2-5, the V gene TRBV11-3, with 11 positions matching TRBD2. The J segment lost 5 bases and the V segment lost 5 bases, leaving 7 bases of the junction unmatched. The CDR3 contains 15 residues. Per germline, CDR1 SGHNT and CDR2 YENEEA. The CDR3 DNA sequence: TGTGCCAGCAGCCTCACTAGCGGGAGCGGCGAGACCCAGTACTTC. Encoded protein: CASSLTSGSGETQYF.

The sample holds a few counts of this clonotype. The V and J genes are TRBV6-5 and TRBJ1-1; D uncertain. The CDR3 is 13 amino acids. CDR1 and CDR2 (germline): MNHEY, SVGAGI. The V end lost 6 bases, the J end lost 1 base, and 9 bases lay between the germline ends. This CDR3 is CASSSRQNTEAFF. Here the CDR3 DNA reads TGTGCCAGCAGCAGCAGACAGAACACTGAAGCTTTCTTT.

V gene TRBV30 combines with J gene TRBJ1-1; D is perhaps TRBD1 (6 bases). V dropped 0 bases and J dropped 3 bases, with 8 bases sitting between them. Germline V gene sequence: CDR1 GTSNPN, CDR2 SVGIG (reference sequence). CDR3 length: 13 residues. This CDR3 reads CAWSVAGDTEAFF. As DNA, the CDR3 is TGTGCCTGGAGTGTGGCAGGGGACACTGAAGCTTTCTTT. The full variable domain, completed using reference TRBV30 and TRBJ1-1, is SQTIHQWPATLVQPVGSPLSLECTVEGTSNPNLYWYRQAAGRGLQLLFYSVGIGQISSEVPQNLSASRPQDRQFILSSKKLLLSDSGFYLCAWSVAGDTEAFFGQGTRLTVV.

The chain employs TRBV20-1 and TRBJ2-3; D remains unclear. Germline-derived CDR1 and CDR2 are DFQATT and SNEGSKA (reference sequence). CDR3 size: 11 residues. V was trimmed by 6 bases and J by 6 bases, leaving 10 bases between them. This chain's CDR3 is CSATALDTQYF. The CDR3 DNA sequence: TGCAGTGCCACCGCCCTCGATACGCAGTATTTT.

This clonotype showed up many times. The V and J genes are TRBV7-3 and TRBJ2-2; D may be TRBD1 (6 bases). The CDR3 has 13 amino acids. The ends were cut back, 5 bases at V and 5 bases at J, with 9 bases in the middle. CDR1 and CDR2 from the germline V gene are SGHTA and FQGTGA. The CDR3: CASSHQGTGELFF. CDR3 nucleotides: TGTGCCAGCAGCCACCAGGGGACCGGGGAGCTGTTTTTT.

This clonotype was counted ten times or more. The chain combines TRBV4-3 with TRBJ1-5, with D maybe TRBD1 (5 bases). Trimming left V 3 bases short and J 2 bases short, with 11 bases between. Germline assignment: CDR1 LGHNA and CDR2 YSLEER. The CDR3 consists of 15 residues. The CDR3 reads CASSQKLGGNQPQHF. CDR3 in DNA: TGCGCCAGCAGCCAGAAACTAGGGGGCAATCAGCCCCAGCATTTT.

The CDR3 protein is CASSLFHTEAFF. CDR3 bases: TGTGCCAGCAGCTTGTTCCACACTGAAGCTTTCTTT. The gene calls are TRBV5-6 and TRBJ1-1; D call uncertain. CDR3 size: 12 residues. Germline V gene sequence: CDR1 SGHDT, CDR2 YYEEEE. The V and J ends lost 1 base and 3 bases respectively, with 4 bases between them.

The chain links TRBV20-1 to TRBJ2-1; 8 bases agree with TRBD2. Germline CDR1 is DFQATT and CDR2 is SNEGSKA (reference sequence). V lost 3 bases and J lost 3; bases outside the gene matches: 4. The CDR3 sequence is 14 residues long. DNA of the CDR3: TGCAGTGCTAGTGGACTAGCTCACTACAATGAGCAGTTCTTC. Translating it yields CSASGLAHYNEQFF.

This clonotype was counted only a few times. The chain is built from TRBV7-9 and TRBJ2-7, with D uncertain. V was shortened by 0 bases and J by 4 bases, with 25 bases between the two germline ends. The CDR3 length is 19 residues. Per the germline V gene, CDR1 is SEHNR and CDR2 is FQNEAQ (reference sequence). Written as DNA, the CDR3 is TGTGCCAGCAGCTTAGCGAGACAACGGACCGACCCGTTTACGTACGAGCAGTACTTC. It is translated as CASSLARQRTDPFTYEQYF.

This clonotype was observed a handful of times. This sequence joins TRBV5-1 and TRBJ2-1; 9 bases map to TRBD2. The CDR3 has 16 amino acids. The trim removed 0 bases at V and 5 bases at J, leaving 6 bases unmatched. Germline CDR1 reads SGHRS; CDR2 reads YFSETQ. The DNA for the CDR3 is TGCGCCAGCAGCTTGGCCGCTAGCGGGAACGACAATGAGCAGTTCTTC. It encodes CASSLAASGNDNEQFF.

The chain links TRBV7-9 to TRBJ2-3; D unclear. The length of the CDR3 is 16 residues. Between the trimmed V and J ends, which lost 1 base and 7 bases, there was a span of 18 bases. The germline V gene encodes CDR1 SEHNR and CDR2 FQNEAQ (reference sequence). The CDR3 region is CASSLGVRFFEYTQYF. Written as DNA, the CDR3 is TGTGCCAGCAGCTTAGGCGTCAGATTTTTTGAATATACGCAGTATTTT.

Here the CDR3 DNA reads TGTGCCAGCAGTGTCAGAACTAGCGGGACCTACAATGAGCAGTTCTTC. Its translation is CASSVRTSGTYNEQFF. The V and J genes are TRBV12-3 or TRBV12-4 and TRBJ2-1; TRBD2 aligns across 10 bases. This CDR3 spans 16 amino acids. After removal of 5 bases from V and 2 bases from J, the junction contained 6 bases not matched to a gene.

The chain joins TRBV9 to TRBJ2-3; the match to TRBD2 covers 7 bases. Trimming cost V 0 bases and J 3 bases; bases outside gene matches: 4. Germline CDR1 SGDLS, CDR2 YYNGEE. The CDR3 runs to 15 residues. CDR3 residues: CASSVASGNTDTQYF. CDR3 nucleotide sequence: TGTGCCAGCAGCGTAGCGAGCGGGAATACAGATACGCAGTATTTT.

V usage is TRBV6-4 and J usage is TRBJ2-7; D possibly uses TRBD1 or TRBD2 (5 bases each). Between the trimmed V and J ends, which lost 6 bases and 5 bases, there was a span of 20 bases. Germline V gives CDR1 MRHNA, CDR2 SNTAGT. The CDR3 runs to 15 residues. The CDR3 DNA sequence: TGTGCCAGCAGCCCCACAGGACTGGGTCTCGACGAGCAGTACTTC. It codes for CASSPTGLGLDEQYF.

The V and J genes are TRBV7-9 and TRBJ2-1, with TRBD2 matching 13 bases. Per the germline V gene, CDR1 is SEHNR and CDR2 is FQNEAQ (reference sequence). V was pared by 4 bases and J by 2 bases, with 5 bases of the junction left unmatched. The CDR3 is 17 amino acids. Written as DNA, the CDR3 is TGTGCCAGCAGCTCTACACTAGCGGGAGGGCCCTACAATGAGCAGTTCTTC. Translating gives CASSSTLAGGPYNEQFF.

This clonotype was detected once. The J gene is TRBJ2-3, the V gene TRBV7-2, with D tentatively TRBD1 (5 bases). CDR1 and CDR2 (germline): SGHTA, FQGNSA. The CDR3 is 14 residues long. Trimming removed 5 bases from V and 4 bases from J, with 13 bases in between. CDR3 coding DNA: TGTGCCAGCAGCCCGGACACCCCACCAGATACGCAGTATTTT. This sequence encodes CASSPDTPPDTQYF.

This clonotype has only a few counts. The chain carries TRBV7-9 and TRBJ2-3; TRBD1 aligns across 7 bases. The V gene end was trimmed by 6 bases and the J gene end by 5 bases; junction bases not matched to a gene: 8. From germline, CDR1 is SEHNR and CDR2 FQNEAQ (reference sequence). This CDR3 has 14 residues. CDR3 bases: TGTGCCAGCAGAGAGGGGGCTCACATAGATACGCAGTATTTT. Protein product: CASREGAHIDTQYF.

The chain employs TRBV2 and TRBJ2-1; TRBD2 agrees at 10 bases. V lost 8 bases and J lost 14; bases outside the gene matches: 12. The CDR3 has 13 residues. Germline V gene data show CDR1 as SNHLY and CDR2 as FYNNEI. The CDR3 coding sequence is TGTGCCAGCGGGTTGCTAGCGGGGGACCCGGAGTTCTTC. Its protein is CASGLLAGDPEFF.

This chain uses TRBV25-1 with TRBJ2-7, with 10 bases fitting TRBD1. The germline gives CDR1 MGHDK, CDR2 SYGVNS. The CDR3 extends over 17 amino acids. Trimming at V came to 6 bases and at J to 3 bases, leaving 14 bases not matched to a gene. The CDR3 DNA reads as TGTGCCAGCAGCCCCAAGGTGGGACAGGGGACAAACTACGAGCAGTACTTC. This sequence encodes CASSPKVGQGTNYEQYF.

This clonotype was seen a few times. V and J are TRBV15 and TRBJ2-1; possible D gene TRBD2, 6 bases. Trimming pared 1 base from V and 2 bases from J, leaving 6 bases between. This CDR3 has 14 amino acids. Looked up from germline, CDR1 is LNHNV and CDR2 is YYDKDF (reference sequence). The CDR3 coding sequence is TGTGCCACCAGCAGAGGCGGGACCTACAATGAGCAGTTCTTC. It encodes CATSRGGTYNEQFF.

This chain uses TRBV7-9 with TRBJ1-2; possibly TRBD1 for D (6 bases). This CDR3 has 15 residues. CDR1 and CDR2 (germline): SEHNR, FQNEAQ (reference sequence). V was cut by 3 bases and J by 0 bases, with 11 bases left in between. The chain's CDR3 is CASSFQGKANYGYTF. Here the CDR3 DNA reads TGTGCCAGCAGCTTCCAGGGGAAGGCTAACTATGGCTACACCTTC.

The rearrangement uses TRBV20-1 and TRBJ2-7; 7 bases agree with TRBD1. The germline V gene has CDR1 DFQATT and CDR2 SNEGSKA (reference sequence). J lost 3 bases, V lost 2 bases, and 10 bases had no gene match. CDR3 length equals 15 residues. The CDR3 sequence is CSARSPRTGLYEQYF. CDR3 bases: TGCAGTGCTAGATCCCCCCGGACAGGACTCTACGAGCAGTACTTC.

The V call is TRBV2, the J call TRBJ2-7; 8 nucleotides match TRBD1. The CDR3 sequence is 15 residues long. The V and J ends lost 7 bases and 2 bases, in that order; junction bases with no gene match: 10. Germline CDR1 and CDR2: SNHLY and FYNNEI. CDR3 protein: CASILDRVSPYEQYF. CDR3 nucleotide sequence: TGTGCCAGCATACTGGACAGGGTATCCCCCTACGAGCAGTACTTC.

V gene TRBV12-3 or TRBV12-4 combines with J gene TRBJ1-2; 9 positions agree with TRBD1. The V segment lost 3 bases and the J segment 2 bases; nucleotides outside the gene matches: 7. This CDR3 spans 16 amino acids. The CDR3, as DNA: TGTGCCAGCAGTTTCTCGGGACAGGGTAAGAACTATGGCTACACCTTC. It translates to CASSFSGQGKNYGYTF.

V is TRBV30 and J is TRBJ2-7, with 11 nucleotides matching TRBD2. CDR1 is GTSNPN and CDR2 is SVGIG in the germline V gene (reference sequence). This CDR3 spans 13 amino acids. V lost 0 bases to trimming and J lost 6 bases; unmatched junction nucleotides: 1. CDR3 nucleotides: TGTGCCTGGAGTGTGCTAGCGGGAGGCGAGCAGTACTTC. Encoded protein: CAWSVLAGGEQYF.

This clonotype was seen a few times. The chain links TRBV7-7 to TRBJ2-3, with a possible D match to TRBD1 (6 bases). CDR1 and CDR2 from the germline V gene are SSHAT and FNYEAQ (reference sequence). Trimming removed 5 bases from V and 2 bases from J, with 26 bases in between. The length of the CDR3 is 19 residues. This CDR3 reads CASSPYPEAAGAITDTQYF. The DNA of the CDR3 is TGTGCCAGCAGCCCCTACCCCGAGGCGGCAGGGGCTATCACAGATACGCAGTATTTT. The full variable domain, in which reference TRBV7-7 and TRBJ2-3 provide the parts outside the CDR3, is GAGVSQSPRYKVTKRGQDVTLRCDPISSHATLYWYQQALGQGPEFLTYFNYEAQPDKSGLPSDRFSAERPEGSISTLTIQRTEQRDSAMYRCASSPYPEAAGAITDTQYFGPGTRLTVL.

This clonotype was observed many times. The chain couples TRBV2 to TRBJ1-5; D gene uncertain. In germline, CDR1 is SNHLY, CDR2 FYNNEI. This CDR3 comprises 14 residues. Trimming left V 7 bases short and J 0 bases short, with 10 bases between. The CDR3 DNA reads TGTGCCAGCAAGGCGGGATATAGCAATCAGCCCCAGCATTTT. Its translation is CASKAGYSNQPQHF.

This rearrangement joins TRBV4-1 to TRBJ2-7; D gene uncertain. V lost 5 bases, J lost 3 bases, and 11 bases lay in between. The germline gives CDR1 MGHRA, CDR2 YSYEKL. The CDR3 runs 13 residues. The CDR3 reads CASSSANYYEQYF. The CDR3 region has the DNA TGCGCCAGCAGCTCCGCCAATTACTACGAGCAGTACTTC.

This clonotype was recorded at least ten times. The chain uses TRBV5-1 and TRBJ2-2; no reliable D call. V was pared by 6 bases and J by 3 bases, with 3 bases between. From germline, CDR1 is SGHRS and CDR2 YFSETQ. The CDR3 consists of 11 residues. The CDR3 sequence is CASMDTGELFF. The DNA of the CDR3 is TGCGCCAGCATGGACACCGGGGAGCTGTTTTTT.

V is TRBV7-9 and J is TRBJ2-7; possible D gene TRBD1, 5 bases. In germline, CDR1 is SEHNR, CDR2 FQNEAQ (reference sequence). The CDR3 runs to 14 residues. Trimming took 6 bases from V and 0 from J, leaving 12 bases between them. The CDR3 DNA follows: TGTGCCAGCAGGTCCCAGGGTGACTCCTACGAGCAGTACTTC. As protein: CASRSQGDSYEQYF.

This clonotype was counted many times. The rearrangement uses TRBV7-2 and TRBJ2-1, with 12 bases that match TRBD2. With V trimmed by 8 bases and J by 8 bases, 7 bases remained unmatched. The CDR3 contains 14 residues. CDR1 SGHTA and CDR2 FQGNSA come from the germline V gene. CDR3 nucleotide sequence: TGTGCCAGCCGACTGACTAGCGGGAGCGATGAGCAGTTCTTC. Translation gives CASRLTSGSDEQFF.